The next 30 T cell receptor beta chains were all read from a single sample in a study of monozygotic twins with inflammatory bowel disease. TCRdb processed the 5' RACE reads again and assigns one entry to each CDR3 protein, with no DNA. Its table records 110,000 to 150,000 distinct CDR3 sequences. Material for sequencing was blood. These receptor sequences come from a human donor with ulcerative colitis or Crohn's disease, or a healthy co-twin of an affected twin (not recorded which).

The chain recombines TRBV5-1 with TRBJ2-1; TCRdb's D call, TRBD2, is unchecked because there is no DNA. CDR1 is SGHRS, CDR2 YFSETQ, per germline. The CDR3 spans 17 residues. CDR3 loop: CASSRWTSGDSGNEQFF.

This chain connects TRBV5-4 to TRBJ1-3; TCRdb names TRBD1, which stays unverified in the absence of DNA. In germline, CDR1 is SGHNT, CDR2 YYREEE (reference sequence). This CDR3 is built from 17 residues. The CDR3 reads CASSLAGQGPSGNTIYF. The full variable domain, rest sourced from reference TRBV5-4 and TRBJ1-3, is ETGVTQSPTHLIKTRGQQVTLRCSSQSGHNTVSWYQQALGQGPQFIFQYYREEENGRGNFPPRFSGLQFPNYSSELNVNALELDDSALYLCASSLAGQGPSGNTIYFGEGSWLTVV.

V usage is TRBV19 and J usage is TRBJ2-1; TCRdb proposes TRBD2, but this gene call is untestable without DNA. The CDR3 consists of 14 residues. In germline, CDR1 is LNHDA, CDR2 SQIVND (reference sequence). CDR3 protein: CASSLGAGGGEQFF.

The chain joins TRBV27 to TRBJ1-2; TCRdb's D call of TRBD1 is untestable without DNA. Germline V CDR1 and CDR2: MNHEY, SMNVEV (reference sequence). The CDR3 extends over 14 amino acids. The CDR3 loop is CASSLLGGDYGYTF.

CDR3 loop: CASSRVSGANVLTF. This chain uses TRBV27 with TRBJ2-6. The CDR3 loop spans 14 amino acids. The germline CDR1 and CDR2 sequences are MNHEY and SMNVEV (reference sequence).

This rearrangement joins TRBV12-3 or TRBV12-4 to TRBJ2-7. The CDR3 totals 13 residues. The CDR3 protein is CASGQYSGYEQYF.

The CDR3 sequence is CATSRDLAGDTGELFF. The rearrangement joins TRBV15 to TRBJ2-2; TCRdb calls TRBD2, which cannot be checked without DNA. Germline V gene sequence: CDR1 LNHNV, CDR2 YYDKDF (reference sequence). This CDR3 is 16 amino acids long.

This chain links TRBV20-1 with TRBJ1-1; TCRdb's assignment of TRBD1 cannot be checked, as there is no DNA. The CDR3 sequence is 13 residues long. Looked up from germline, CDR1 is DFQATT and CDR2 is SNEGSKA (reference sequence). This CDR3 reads CSARAGQGVKAFF.

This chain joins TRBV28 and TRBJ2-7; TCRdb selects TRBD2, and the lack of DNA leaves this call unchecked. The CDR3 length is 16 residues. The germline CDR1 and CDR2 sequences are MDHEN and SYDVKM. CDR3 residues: CASSNFKLAGAYEQYF. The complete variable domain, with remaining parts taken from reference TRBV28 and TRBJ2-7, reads DVKVTQSSRYLVKRTGEKVFLECVQDMDHENMFWYRQDPGLGLRLIYFSYDVKMKEKGDIPEGYSVSREKKERFSLILESASTNQTSMYLCASSNFKLAGAYEQYFGPGTRLTVT.

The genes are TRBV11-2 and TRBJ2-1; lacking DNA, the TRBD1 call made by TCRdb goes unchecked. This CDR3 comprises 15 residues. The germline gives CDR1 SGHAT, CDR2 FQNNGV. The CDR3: CASSPIGQASNEQFF. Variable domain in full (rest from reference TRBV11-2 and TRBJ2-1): EAGVAQSPRYKIIEKRQSVAFWCNPISGHATLYWYQQILGQGPKLLIQFQNNGVVDDSQLPKDRFSAERLKGVDSTLKIQPAKLEDSAVYLCASSPIGQASNEQFFGPGTRLTVL.

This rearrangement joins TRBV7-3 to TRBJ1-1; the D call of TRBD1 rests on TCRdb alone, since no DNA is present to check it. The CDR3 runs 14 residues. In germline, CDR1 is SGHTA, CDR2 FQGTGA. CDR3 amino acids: CASSSGQMNTEAFF.

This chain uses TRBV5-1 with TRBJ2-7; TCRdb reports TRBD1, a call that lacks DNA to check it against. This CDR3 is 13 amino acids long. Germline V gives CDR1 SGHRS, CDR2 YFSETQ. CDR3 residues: CASSLRTGGEQYF. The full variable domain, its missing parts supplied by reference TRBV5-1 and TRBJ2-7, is KAGVTQTPRYLIKTRGQQVTLSCSPISGHRSVSWYQQTPGQGLQFLFEYFSETQRNKGNFPGRFSGRQFSNSRSEMNVSTLELGDSALYLCASSLRTGGEQYFGPGTRLTVT.

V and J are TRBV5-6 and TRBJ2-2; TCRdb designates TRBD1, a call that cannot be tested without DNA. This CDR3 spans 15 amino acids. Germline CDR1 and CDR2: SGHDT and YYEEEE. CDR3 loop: CASSQTGRNTGELFF.

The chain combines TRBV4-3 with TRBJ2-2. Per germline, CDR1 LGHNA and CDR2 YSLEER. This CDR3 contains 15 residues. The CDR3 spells CASSPVYGSTGELFF.

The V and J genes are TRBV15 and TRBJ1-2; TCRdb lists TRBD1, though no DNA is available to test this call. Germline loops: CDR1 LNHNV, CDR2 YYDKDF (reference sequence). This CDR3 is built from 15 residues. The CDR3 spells CATSSGAPPTIGYTF. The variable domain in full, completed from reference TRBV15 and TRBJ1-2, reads DAMVIQNPRYQVTQFGKPVTLSCSQTLNHNVMYWYQQKSSQAPKLLFHYYDKDFNNEADTPDNFQSRRPNTSFCFLDIRSPGLGDTAMYLCATSSGAPPTIGYTFGSGTRLTVV.

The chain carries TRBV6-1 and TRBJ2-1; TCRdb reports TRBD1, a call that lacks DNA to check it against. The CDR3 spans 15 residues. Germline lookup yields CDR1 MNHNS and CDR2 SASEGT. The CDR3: CASSEMGGPYNEQFF.

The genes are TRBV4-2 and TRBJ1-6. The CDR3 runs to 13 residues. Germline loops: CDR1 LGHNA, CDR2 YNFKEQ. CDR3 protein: CASSQDHNRSLHF.

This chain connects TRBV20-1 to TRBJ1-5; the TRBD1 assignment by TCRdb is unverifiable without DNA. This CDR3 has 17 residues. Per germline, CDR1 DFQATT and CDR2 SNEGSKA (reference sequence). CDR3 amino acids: CSARGGQDLRSNQPQHF.

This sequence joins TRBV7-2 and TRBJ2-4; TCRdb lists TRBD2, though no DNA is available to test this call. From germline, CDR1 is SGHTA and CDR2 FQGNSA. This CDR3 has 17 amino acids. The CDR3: CASSLQGLAGPKNIQYF.

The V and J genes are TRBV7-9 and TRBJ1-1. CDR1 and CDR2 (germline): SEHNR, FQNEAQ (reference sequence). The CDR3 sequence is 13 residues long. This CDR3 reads CASSLFMNTEAFF. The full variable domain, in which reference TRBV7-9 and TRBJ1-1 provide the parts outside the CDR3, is DTGVSQNPRHKITKRGQNVTFRCDPISEHNRLYWYRQTLGQGPEFLTYFQNEAQLEKSRLLSDRFSAERPKGSFSTLEIQRTEQGDSAMYLCASSLFMNTEAFFGQGTRLTVV.

CDR3 sequence reads: CATGRLITRGIF. The chain joins TRBV2 to TRBJ1-1. The CDR3 totals 12 residues. Germline V gene data show CDR1 as SNHLY and CDR2 as FYNNEI.

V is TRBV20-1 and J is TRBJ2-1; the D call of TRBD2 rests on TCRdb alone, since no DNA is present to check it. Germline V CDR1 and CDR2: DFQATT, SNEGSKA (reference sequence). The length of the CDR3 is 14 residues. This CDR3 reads CSARRASGRNEQFF.

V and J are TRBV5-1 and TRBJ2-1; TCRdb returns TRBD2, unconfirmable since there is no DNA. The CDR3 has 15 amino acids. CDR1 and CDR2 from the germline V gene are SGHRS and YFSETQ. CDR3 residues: CASSLVASQGNEQFF.

The CDR3 loop reads CATSDARYQETQYF. The chain links TRBV24-1 to TRBJ2-5. The CDR3 runs 14 residues. Germline lookup yields CDR1 KGHDR and CDR2 SFDVKD.

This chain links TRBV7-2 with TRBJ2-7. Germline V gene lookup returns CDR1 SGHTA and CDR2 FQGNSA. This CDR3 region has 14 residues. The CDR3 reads CASSSGGSSYEQYF.

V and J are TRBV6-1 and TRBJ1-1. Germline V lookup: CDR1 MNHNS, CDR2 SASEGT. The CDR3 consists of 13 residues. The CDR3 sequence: CASSVTGNTEAFF.

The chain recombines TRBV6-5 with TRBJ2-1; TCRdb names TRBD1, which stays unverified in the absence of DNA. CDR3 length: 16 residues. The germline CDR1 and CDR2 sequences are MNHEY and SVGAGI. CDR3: CASSSPRFAGYNEQFF.

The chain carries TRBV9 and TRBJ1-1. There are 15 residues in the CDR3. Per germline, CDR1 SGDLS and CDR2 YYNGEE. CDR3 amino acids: CASSGRTVMNTEAFF.

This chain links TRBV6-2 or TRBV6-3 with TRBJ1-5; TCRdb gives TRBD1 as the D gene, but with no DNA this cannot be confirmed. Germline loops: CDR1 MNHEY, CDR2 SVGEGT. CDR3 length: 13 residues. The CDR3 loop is CASTTGSNQPQHF.

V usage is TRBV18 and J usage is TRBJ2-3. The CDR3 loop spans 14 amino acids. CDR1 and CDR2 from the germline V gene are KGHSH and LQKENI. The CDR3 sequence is CASSPGLSTDTQYF.